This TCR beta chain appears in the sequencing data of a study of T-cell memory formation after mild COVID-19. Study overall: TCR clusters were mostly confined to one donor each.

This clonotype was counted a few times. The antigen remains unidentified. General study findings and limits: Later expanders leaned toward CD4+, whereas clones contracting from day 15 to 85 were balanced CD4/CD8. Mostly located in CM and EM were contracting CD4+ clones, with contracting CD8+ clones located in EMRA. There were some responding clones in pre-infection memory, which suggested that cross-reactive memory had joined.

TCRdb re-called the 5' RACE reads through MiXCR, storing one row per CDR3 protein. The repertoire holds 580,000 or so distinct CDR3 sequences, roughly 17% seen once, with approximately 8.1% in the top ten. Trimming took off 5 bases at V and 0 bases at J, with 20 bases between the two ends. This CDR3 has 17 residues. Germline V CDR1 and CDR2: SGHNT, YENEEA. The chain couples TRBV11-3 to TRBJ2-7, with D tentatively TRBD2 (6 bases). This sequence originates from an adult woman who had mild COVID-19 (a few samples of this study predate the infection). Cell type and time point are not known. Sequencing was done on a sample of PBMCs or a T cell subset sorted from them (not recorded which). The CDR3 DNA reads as TGTGCCAGCAGCCCGGCGACCCACCTCGGGAGCTCCTACGAGCAGTACTTC. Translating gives CASSPATHLGSSYEQYF.